The rows below give T cell receptor beta chains drawn from one sample of a study of T cells in localized non-small cell lung cancer. The protocol was immunoSEQ multiplex PCR, while the TCRdb copy is restricted to in-frame clones and leaves out a portion. The table shows 70,000 or so clones, with 84% occurring only once. Sequencing was performed on peripheral blood, taken before any cancer treatment. Receptor source: an older female donor with stage I lung adenocarcinoma. Both conserved end residues are part of each CDR3. The D gene is left open where the match is weak. A row's size may be missing; if present it is once, few, many or a size class.

>TRBV6-9|NA|TRBJ1-5|once
CASSPVGGSQPQHF
TGTGCCAGCAGTCCGGTCGGGGGGAGTCAGCCCCAGCATTTT
>TRBV19|NA|TRBJ1-4|NA
CASSIYSATNEKLFF
TGTGCCAGTAGTATATACAGTGCAACTAATGAAAAACTGTTTTTT
>TRBV29-1|NA|TRBJ2-2|NA
CSESTGELFF
TGCAGCGAGTCCACCGGGGAGCTGTTTTTT
>TRBV9|NA|TRBJ2-7|NA
CASSDGRDEQYF
TGTGCCAGCAGCGACGGACGCGACGAGCAGTACTTC
>TRBV5-1|TRBD2|TRBJ2-7|NA
CASSSGLAWSYEQYF
TGCGCCAGCAGCTCAGGACTAGCGTGGTCCTACGAGCAGTACTTC
>TRBV28|TRBD2|TRBJ2-3|NA
CASSPWGLAGGANTQYF
TGTGCCAGCAGTCCATGGGGACTAGCGGGAGGCGCAAATACGCAGTATTTT
>TRBV5-1|TRBD1|TRBJ1-4|NA
CASGTGTAPNEKLFF
TGCGCCAGCGGGACAGGGACGGCACCTAATGAAAAACTGTTTTTT
>TRBV7-6|NA|TRBJ1-5|NA
CASSIWLNQPQHF
TGTGCCAGCAGCATTTGGTTAAATCAGCCCCAGCATTTT
>TRBV11-3|NA|TRBJ1-1|NA
CASSLGDFGADTEAFF
TGTGCCAGCAGCTTAGGAGACTTCGGGGCCGACACTGAAGCTTTCTTT
>TRBV6-6|NA|TRBJ2-2|NA
CAGAGAGTGELFF
TGTGCCGGTGCAGGGGCGGGAACCGGGGAGCTGTTTTTT
>TRBV28|TRBD2|TRBJ2-7|NA
CASSGGLAISREQYF
TGTGCCAGCAGTGGCGGACTAGCCATTTCCCGGGAGCAGTACTTC
>TRBV15|NA|TRBJ2-2|NA
CAASRDLSGYGELFF
TGTGCCGCCAGCAGAGATCTGTCAGGTTACGGGGAGCTGTTTTTT
>TRBV5-1|TRBD2|TRBJ2-7|NA
CASSLTSGRAGEQYF
TGCGCCAGCAGCCTTACTAGCGGGAGGGCCGGCGAGCAGTACTTC
>TRBV5-8|TRBD1|TRBJ1-2|NA
CASSHLYRGTNYGYTF
TGTGCCAGCAGCCACTTGTACAGGGGAACTAACTATGGCTACACCTTC
>TRBV2|TRBD1|TRBJ1-2|NA
CASRPGTAYYGYTF
TGTGCCAGCAGGCCCGGGACAGCCTACTATGGCTACACCTTC
>TRBV29-1|NA|TRBJ2-3|NA
CSVLNSGEGAGDTQYF
TGCAGCGTTTTGAATTCTGGGGAGGGGGCCGGGGATACGCAGTATTTT
>TRBV7-3|NA|TRBJ2-2|NA
CASSPSAGPTGELFF
TGTGCCAGCAGCCCCTCAGCGGGTCCTACCGGGGAGCTGTTTTTT
>TRBV2|TRBD1|TRBJ1-2|NA
CASTQDREAGYTF
TGTGCCAGCACTCAGGACAGGGAGGCTGGCTACACCTTC
>TRBV28|TRBD2|TRBJ2-7|NA
CASLRLAPYEQYF
TGTGCCAGCCTGCGACTAGCACCCTACGAGCAGTACTTC
>TRBV7-2|NA|TRBJ1-5|NA
CASSLGLGGSNQPQHF
TGTGCCAGCAGCTTAGGTTTGGGGGGCAGCAATCAGCCCCAGCATTTT
>TRBV19|TRBD1|TRBJ1-1|NA
CASSIGTGQWNTEAFF
TGTGCCAGTAGTATAGGCACGGGACAGTGGAACACTGAAGCTTTCTTT
>TRBV18|NA|TRBJ1-1|NA
CASSELWGLNTEAFF
TGTGCCAGCTCAGAATTGTGGGGCCTGAACACTGAAGCTTTCTTT
>TRBV9|TRBD2|TRBJ2-3|NA
CASSPRLAGTDTQYF
TGTGCCAGCAGCCCAAGACTAGCGGGCACAGATACGCAGTATTTT
>TRBV7-2|TRBD2|TRBJ2-7|NA
CASSLWVSSGRAGNEQYF
TGTGCCAGCAGCTTATGGGTATCTAGCGGGAGGGCCGGTAACGAGCAGTACTTC
>TRBV9|NA|TRBJ2-3|NA
CASSVDSGGVDTQYF
TGTGCCAGCAGCGTAGATAGCGGAGGGGTAGATACGCAGTATTTT
>TRBV19|NA|TRBJ1-2|NA
CASSIGGGANYGYTF
TGTGCCAGTAGTATAGGGGGGGGAGCTAACTATGGCTACACCTTC
>TRBV10-3|NA|TRBJ2-3|NA
CAIRDLKDTQYF
TGTGCCATCAGGGACCTTAAAGATACGCAGTATTTT
>TRBV10-3|NA|TRBJ2-2|NA
CAISDTRDRNTGELFF
TGTGCCATCAGTGATACGCGGGACAGGAACACCGGGGAGCTGTTTTTT
>TRBV28|TRBD1|TRBJ1-2|NA
CASSRTGGSGYTF
TGTGCCAGCAGCCGGACAGGGGGCAGTGGCTACACCTTC
>TRBV15|NA|TRBJ1-3|NA
CATRSGRNMGNTIYF
TGTGCCACCCGGAGTGGGAGGAACATGGGAAACACCATATATTTT
>TRBV28|NA|TRBJ2-4|NA
CASSPPSVSNIQYF
TGTGCCAGCAGTCCCCCCTCGGTCTCAAACATTCAGTACTTC
>TRBV7-9|NA|TRBJ2-4|NA
CASSLAGQGAKNIQYF
TGTGCCAGCAGTTTGGCGGGACAAGGAGCCAAAAACATTCAGTACTTC
>TRBV6-6|TRBD1|TRBJ2-2|NA
CASSPQTGGDTGELFF
TGTGCCAGCAGCCCCCAGACAGGGGGGGACACCGGGGAGCTGTTTTTT
>TRBV14|TRBD2|TRBJ2-3|NA
CASSQGPGLAYVTQYF
TGTGCCAGCAGCCAGGGTCCGGGACTAGCGTATGTCACGCAGTATTTT
>TRBV7-8|NA|TRBJ2-3|NA
CASSLAWTPLGTDTQYF
TGTGCCAGCAGCTTAGCCTGGACCCCCTTGGGAACAGATACGCAGTATTTT
>TRBV11-3|TRBD2|TRBJ2-1|NA
CASTPSGGYNEQFF
TGTGCCAGCACCCCTAGCGGGGGATACAATGAGCAGTTCTTC
>TRBV18|TRBD2|TRBJ2-5|NA
CASSRLLAGGTSETQYF
TGTGCCAGCTCCCGCCTTCTAGCGGGAGGTACGAGCGAGACCCAGTACTTC
>TRBV2|TRBD2|TRBJ2-5|NA
CASSVGLAGAGETQYF
TGTGCCAGCAGTGTGGGGCTAGCGGGTGCGGGAGAGACCCAGTACTTC
>TRBV19|TRBD1|TRBJ1-2|NA
CASSPTGGGYTF
TGTGCCAGTAGTCCGACAGGGGGAGGCTACACCTTC
>TRBV7-3|TRBD2|TRBJ2-1|NA
CASSPRLAGYNEQFF
TGTGCCAGCAGCCCAAGGCTAGCGGGATACAATGAGCAGTTCTTC
>TRBV27|NA|TRBJ1-2|NA
CASSLGGGGSEGYTF
TGTGCCAGCAGTTTAGGGGGAGGAGGGTCGGAGGGCTACACCTTC